The 21 T cell receptor beta chains in this list originate from one sample, sequenced in a study of identical twins (dated by TCRdb to about 2016). Preparation of the library involved 5' RACE. This sample was sequenced with an Illumina HiSeq 2000. The public reads were reprocessed in TCRdb via fastp at Q25 and MiXCR, keeping in-frame beta chains. Rows are unified per CDR3 protein, each entry keeping the most common DNA and genes. The sample includes under 350,000 distinct CDR3 sequences, with 8% to 9.5% observed a single time. The ten top clones hold under 7.5% of the sample. This sample was shared with a second study, whose subject was yellow fever vaccine responses in identical twins.

The sample taken for sequencing was CD8+ T cells sorted from blood. The receptors were gathered from a woman between 18 and 29 years old in good health.

This clonotype came up a few times. The rearrangement links TRBV7-2 to TRBJ2-3; TRBD2 aligns across 13 bases. V shed 5 bases, J shed 4 bases, and the junction held 6 bases outside the gene matches. Germline V gene sequence: CDR1 SGHTA, CDR2 FQGNSA. The CDR3 is 16 amino acids. CDR3 loop: CASSTTSGGAPDTQYF. The CDR3 DNA reads TGTGCCAGCAGCACAACTAGCGGGGGGGCCCCAGATACGCAGTATTTT.

This clonotype was found many times. The chain uses TRBV5-1 and TRBJ2-1; D tentatively reads TRBD1 or TRBD2 (5 bases each). CDR3 length: 12 residues. Germline values: CDR1 SGHRS, CDR2 YFSETQ. V was pared by 2 bases and J by 9 bases, with 9 bases between. CDR3 nucleotides: TGCGCCAGCAGCTTTGAGGGGCTTGAGCAGTTCTTC. It codes for CASSFEGLEQFF.

This clonotype was picked up many times. The genes are TRBV28 and TRBJ2-7; D is unresolved. V lost 6 bases, J lost 0 bases, and 12 bases lay in between. Germline CDR1 reads MDHEN; CDR2 reads SYDVKM. The CDR3 sequence is 14 residues long. The CDR3 bases are TGTGCCAGCAGCCCCGGTGAGGCCTCCTACGAGCAGTACTTC. It is translated as CASSPGEASYEQYF.

This clonotype was picked up many times. The chain joins TRBV4-3 to TRBJ2-7; D is uncertain. V lost 0 bases, J lost 5 bases, and 17 bases lay in between. The CDR3 runs 16 residues. Germline lookup yields CDR1 LGHNA and CDR2 YSLEER. CDR3 sequence reads: CASSQDFSAVFHEQYF. CDR3 DNA: TGCGCCAGCAGCCAAGATTTTAGTGCAGTATTCCACGAGCAGTACTTC.

V is TRBV27 and J is TRBJ2-1; no clear D gene. Per the germline V gene, CDR1 is MNHEY and CDR2 is SMNVEV (reference sequence). V lost 0 bases and J 7 bases, leaving 7 bases between the germline ends. CDR3 length: 13 amino acids. The CDR3 DNA follows: TGTGCCAGCAGTTTATCTCCTTTGAATGAGCAGTTCTTC. As protein: CASSLSPLNEQFF.

The chain has TRBV5-1 and TRBJ2-1; D perhaps matches TRBD1 (6 bases). The germline CDR1 and CDR2 sequences are SGHRS and YFSETQ. V was shortened by 1 base and J by 8 bases, with 13 bases between the two germline ends. The CDR3 is 14 residues long. The CDR3 region has the DNA TGCGCCAGCAGCTTGTTCTGGGGGCCGTATGAGCAGTTCTTC. Translation gives CASSLFWGPYEQFF.

This clonotype occurred many times. CDR3: CAISGRTGATDTQYF. CDR3 sequence (DNA): TGTGCCATCAGTGGGCGGACAGGGGCAACAGATACGCAGTATTTT. The V call is TRBV10-3, the J call TRBJ2-3; 9 bases match TRBD1. CDR1 and CDR2 from the germline V gene are ENHRY and SYGVKD. The CDR3 loop spans 15 amino acids. The junction had 5 bases not matched to a gene; V was cut back by 4 bases and J by 3 bases.

The J gene is TRBJ2-7, the V gene TRBV5-1; the D call may be TRBD1 or TRBD2 (5 bases each). CDR3 length: 11 amino acids. From germline, CDR1 is SGHRS and CDR2 YFSETQ. Trimming pared 7 bases from V and 3 bases from J, leaving 8 bases between. CDR3: CASGDGYEQYF. The CDR3 DNA sequence: TGCGCCAGCGGGGACGGCTACGAGCAGTACTTC. Based on the CDR3 plus reference TRBV5-1 and TRBJ2-7, the full variable domain is KAGVTQTPRYLIKTRGQQVTLSCSPISGHRSVSWYQQTPGQGLQFLFEYFSETQRNKGNFPGRFSGRQFSNSRSEMNVSTLELGDSALYLCASGDGYEQYFGPGTRLTVT.

The sample holds a few counts of this clonotype. This rearrangement joins TRBV7-8 to TRBJ1-5; the D is unclear. CDR1 is SGHVS, CDR2 FQNEAQ, per germline. V lost 1 base and J 0 bases, leaving 7 bases between the germline ends. The CDR3 is made up of 15 amino acids. The CDR3, as DNA: TGTGCCAGCAGCTTAGACAGACATAGCAATCAGCCCCAGCATTTT. This codes for CASSLDRHSNQPQHF.

V is TRBV6-1 and J is TRBJ1-5; no reliable D call. Germline CDR1 is MNHNS and CDR2 is SASEGT. This CDR3 region has 13 residues. The V end was cut by 6 bases, the J end by 1 base, with 7 bases between. CDR3 region: CASREYSNQPQHF. The CDR3 DNA sequence: TGTGCCAGCAGGGAGTACAGCAATCAGCCCCAGCATTTT.

This clonotype was counted at least ten times. The chain uses TRBV4-3 and TRBJ2-7, with D perhaps assigned TRBD1 or TRBD2 (5 bases each). Trimming cost V 2 bases and J 3 bases, with 14 bases left between them. CDR1 is LGHNA, CDR2 YSLEER, per germline. This CDR3 has 15 amino acids. The CDR3: CASSQSWDPIYEQYF. The CDR3, as DNA: TGCGCCAGCAGCCAATCCTGGGACCCGATCTACGAGCAGTACTTC.

This clonotype was seen many times. This CDR3 reads CASSPTSGSYEQYF. As DNA, the CDR3 is TGTGCCAGCAGCCCGACTAGCGGGAGCTACGAGCAGTACTTC. The V gene is TRBV7-3, the J gene TRBJ2-7, with TRBD2 matching 12 bases. From germline, CDR1 is SGHTA and CDR2 FQGTGA. V was clipped by 5 bases and J by 3 bases; unmatched bases: 2. CDR3 size: 14 residues.

V is TRBV2 and J is TRBJ2-1; no reliable D call. Trimming took 3 bases from V and 4 from J, leaving 7 bases between them. The germline V gene encodes CDR1 SNHLY and CDR2 FYNNEI. The CDR3 runs to 13 residues. CDR3 sequence reads: CASSDKGYNEQFF. Here the CDR3 DNA reads TGTGCCAGCAGTGACAAAGGGTACAATGAGCAGTTCTTC.

The chain has TRBV4-3 and TRBJ2-3, with 7 bases that match TRBD2. Germline V gene lookup returns CDR1 LGHNA and CDR2 YSLEER. The CDR3 length is 14 residues. The V gene end was trimmed by 4 bases and the J gene end by 5 bases; junction bases not matched to a gene: 6. The CDR3 loop reads CASSREGLEDTQYF. Here the CDR3 DNA reads TGCGCCAGCAGCCGGGAGGGTCTTGAAGATACGCAGTATTTT.

This clonotype was seen a few times. The chain links TRBV7-6 to TRBJ2-5; perhaps TRBD2 as D (6 bases). The CDR3 runs to 14 residues. Germline V gene sequence: CDR1 SGHVS, CDR2 FNYEAQ. V lost 0 bases, J lost 5 bases, and 10 bases lay in between. CDR3 sequence: CASSLAGGSETQYF. The CDR3, as DNA: TGTGCCAGCAGCTTAGCGGGAGGCTCGGAGACCCAGTACTTC. The variable domain in full, completed from reference TRBV7-6 and TRBJ2-5, reads GAGVSQSPRYKVTKRGQDVALRCDPISGHVSLYWYRQALGQGPEFLTYFNYEAQQDKSGLPNDRFSAERPEGSISTLTIQRTEQRDSAMYRCASSLAGGSETQYFGPGTRLLVL.

This clonotype was observed at least ten times. This rearrangement joins TRBV7-2 to TRBJ2-5, with a possible D match to TRBD1 (6 bases). Trimming took off 1 base at V and 5 bases at J, with 11 bases between the two ends. CDR1 and CDR2 from the germline V gene are SGHTA and FQGNSA. This CDR3 region has 14 residues. The DNA for the CDR3 is TGTGCCAGCAGCTTAGGTGGGGGCCTGGAGACCCAGTACTTC. Translating it yields CASSLGGGLETQYF.

This clonotype was recorded at least ten times. The chain has TRBV20-1 and TRBJ2-2; 7 nucleotides match TRBD1. The germline V gene encodes CDR1 DFQATT and CDR2 SNEGSKA (reference sequence). V shed 0 bases and J 7 bases; nucleotides not matched to a gene: 14. The CDR3 is 17 amino acids. The CDR3 sequence is CSARDPLGGPFVGELFF. Written as DNA, the CDR3 is TGCAGTGCTAGAGATCCGCTAGGGGGCCCATTTGTCGGGGAGCTGTTTTTT.

This clonotype was observed a few times. The chain links TRBV29-1 to TRBJ2-1; the match to TRBD2 covers 7 bases. The V gene end was trimmed by 7 bases and the J gene end by 5 bases; junction bases not matched to a gene: 11. CDR1 SQVTM and CDR2 ANQGSEA come from the germline V gene. The CDR3 is 14 residues long. In DNA, the CDR3 is TGCAGCGCCGCACCGCGGGGGATCCACAATGAGCAGTTCTTC. It specifies CSAAPRGIHNEQFF.

This chain connects TRBV20-1 to TRBJ2-3; D unresolved. Per germline, CDR1 DFQATT and CDR2 SNEGSKA (reference sequence). Trimming cost V 3 bases and J 6 bases, with 16 bases left between them. CDR3 size: 14 residues. CDR3 DNA: TGCAGTGCTAGTGACACTTGGCTTTTGGATACGCAGTATTTT. It yields the protein CSASDTWLLDTQYF.

The chain is built from TRBV4-1 and TRBJ2-2; the match to TRBD2 covers 13 bases. V was pared by 0 bases and J by 3 bases, with 10 bases of the junction left unmatched. CDR1 is MGHRA, CDR2 YSYEKL, per germline. The CDR3 loop spans 20 amino acids. CDR3 residues: CASSQDQLAGGPADTGELFF. CDR3 bases: TGCGCCAGCAGCCAAGATCAACTAGCGGGAGGGCCGGCTGACACCGGGGAGCTGTTTTTT.

The CDR3 protein is CASSLEGSSLEQFF. CDR3 sequence (DNA): TGCGCCAGCAGCTTGGAAGGCTCCTCTCTTGAGCAGTTCTTC. This sequence joins TRBV5-1 and TRBJ2-1; D not certain. Germline V gives CDR1 SGHRS, CDR2 YFSETQ. Trimming stripped 0 bases from V and 9 bases from J, with 13 bases between. CDR3 length: 14 residues.